This T cell receptor (beta chain) was sequenced in a study of T cell responses to AZD1222 COVID-19 vaccine. Clones were read by immunoSEQ multiplex PCR, and TCRdb kept only the in-frame ones, dropping some. The sample yields about 120,000 clones, approximately 88% seen once. Germline V gives CDR1 SGDLS, CDR2 YYNGEE. The trim removed 0 bases at V and 4 bases at J, leaving 4 bases unmatched. The CDR3 length is 14 residues. V is TRBV9 and J is TRBJ2-7; 7 nucleotides agree with TRBD2. The clonotype originates from an adult in good health. The material was peripheral blood, obtained on day 0 of MenACWY control vaccination. The DNA for the CDR3 is TGTGCCAGCAGCGTAGGGGGAGCGGGATACGAGCAGTACTTC. This translates into CASSVGGAGYEQYF.